Listed below are T cell receptor beta chains from one sample, sequenced in a study of blood T cell repertoires in COVID-19. Libraries were prepared by immunoSEQ multiplex PCR; TCRdb keeps only in-frame clonotypes and omits some of them. The repertoire holds roughly 220,000 clones, 70% to 90% seen once, with roughly 10% in the top ten. Sequenced material: peripheral blood. The receptors were sampled from a woman in her fifties or sixties with COVID-19, enrolled during active disease. CDR3s include the opening cysteine and the closing phenylalanine or tryptophan. The order of the fields is D gene, V gene, clone size, J gene, CDR3 DNA, CDR3 protein. D genes are given only for firm matches. Expanded clones are given a class, and other clones once, few, many or no size at all.

>TRBD1|TRBV9|-|TRBJ1-2
TGTGCCAGCAGCACCACAGGGGGCGCGTTCGGCTACACCTTC
CASSTTGGAFGYTF
>TRBD1|TRBV13|-|TRBJ1-2
TGTGCCAGCAGCATACCCGGACAGGGGAACTATGGCTACACCTTC
CASSIPGQGNYGYTF
>-|TRBV11-2|-|TRBJ2-3
TGTGCCAGCAGCTTAGAAACAGGGCAATACACAGATACGCAGTATTTT
CASSLETGQYTDTQYF
>TRBD1|TRBV12-5|once|TRBJ2-2
TGTGCTAGTGGTTTGTCGACAGGGGTCAGCACCGGGGAGCTGTTTTTT
CASGLSTGVSTGELFF
>TRBD1|TRBV11-2|-|TRBJ1-1
TGTGCCAGCAGCTTAACAGGGGGCGCCCCTCGCACTGAAGCTTTCTTT
CASSLTGGAPRTEAFF
>TRBD1|TRBV29-1|-|TRBJ1-2
TGCAGCGTCCCGGGGACAGATTCCTATGGCTACACCTTC
CSVPGTDSYGYTF
>TRBD1|TRBV24-1|-|TRBJ2-2
TGTGCCACCAGGGCGACAGGGAACGCGAACACCGGGGAGCTGTTTTTT
CATRATGNANTGELFF
>-|TRBV27|-|TRBJ2-3
TGTGCCAGCAGTCTACCCGGGTCCACAGATACGCAGTATTTT
CASSLPGSTDTQYF
>-|TRBV6-6|-|TRBJ1-3
TGTGCCAGCAGTTACTCGACGGGATCGGCTGGAAACACCATATATTTT
CASSYSTGSAGNTIYF
>-|TRBV7-9|-|TRBJ1-2
TGTGCCAGCAGCTTAGATTTGGTGAATCGGGGGGGCTACACCTTC
CASSLDLVNRGGYTF
>TRBD1|TRBV11-3|-|TRBJ1-6
TGTGCCAGCAGCTCTCGACAGGGAAATTCACCCCTCCACTTT
CASSSRQGNSPLHF
>-|TRBV5-1|-|TRBJ1-2
TGCGCCAGCAGCCCAATGACAGGCACCTATGGCTACACCTTC
CASSPMTGTYGYTF